Presented here are 20 T cell receptor beta chains from one specimen sequenced in a study of immune heterogeneity within non-small cell lung tumors. Template input was genomic DNA from bulk tumor (around 640 ng per sample). Primary tumors were biopsied several times each, far apart, intraoperatively. Each patient presented with untreated, newly diagnosed non-small cell lung cancer and received curative surgery. Amplifying TCR beta CDR3 involved multiplex PCR carried out with 32 V and 13 J primers. TCRdb called the multiplex PCR reads again in MiXCR, with one record for every CDR3 protein. The data contain over 10,000 distinct CDR3 sequences, about a quarter of them singletons. The sequenced sample was lung tumor tissue. The source of these receptors is a man aged 45-65 years with non-small cell lung cancer.

This clonotype came up many times. This chain uses TRBV3-1 with TRBJ1-1; 10 nucleotides agree with TRBD1. The CDR3 spans 14 residues. J was trimmed by 2 bases and V by 3 bases; bases with no gene match: 0. Germline V gene lookup returns CDR1 LGHDT and CDR2 YNNKEL (reference sequence). CDR3 in amino acids: CASSQTGGNTEAFF. Here the CDR3 DNA reads TGTGCCAGCAGCCAGACAGGGGGCAACACTGAAGCTTTCTTT. The variable domain in full, with the rest retrieved from reference TRBV3-1 and TRBJ1-1, is DTAVSQTPKYLVTQMGNDKSIKCEQNLGHDTMYWYKQDSKKFLKIMFSYNNKELIINETVPNRFSPKSPDKAHLNLHINSLELGDSAVYFCASSQTGGNTEAFFGQGTRLTVV.

This clonotype has a count of ten or more. The genes are TRBV11-2 and TRBJ2-1; 7 bases fit TRBD1. V gave up 5 bases and J gave up 6 bases; unmatched junction bases: 4. The CDR3 runs 13 residues. Germline values: CDR1 SGHAT, CDR2 FQNNGV. This chain's CDR3 is CASSLDRVNEQFF. The CDR3 DNA follows: TGTGCCAGCAGCCTCGACAGGGTCAATGAGCAGTTCTTC.

Notes on this clonotype: A clone one base away is much larger, so this may be a read error. The chain combines TRBV29-1 with TRBJ2-3, with TRBD1 as a possible D gene (6 bases). CDR1 is SQVTM, CDR2 ANQGSEA, per germline. The CDR3 has 12 residues. The CDR3 bases are TGCAGCGGCGAACAGGGCACAGATGCGCAGTATTTT. Residues: CSGEQGTDAQYF.

A word on this clonotype: The CDR3 ends on some other residue instead of the conserved phenylalanine or tryptophan, so this is likely a read error. The chain carries TRBV5-4 and TRBJ1-2; TRBD1 aligns across 8 bases. Germline-derived CDR1 and CDR2 are SGHNT and YYREEE (reference sequence). CDR3 length: 14 residues. V lost 4 bases and J lost 4; bases outside the gene matches: 6. CDR3 loop: CASSLDRAAYGYTL. For the CDR3, the DNA is TGTGCCAGCAGCCTGGACAGGGCGGCCTATGGCTACACCCTC.

This clonotype has just a few counts. A much larger clone differs by one base, so this may be a read error. The J gene is TRBJ1-1, the V gene TRBV10-3; D perhaps matches TRBD1 (5 bases). CDR1 ENHRY and CDR2 SYGVKD come from the germline V gene. The CDR3 extends over 13 amino acids. CDR3 loop: CVIAPTENTEAFF. The CDR3 region has the DNA TGTGTCATCGCCCCGACAGAGAACACTGAAGCTTTCTTT.

As regards this clonotype: A much more abundant neighbour one base away suggests this may be a read error. This rearrangement joins TRBV28 to TRBJ2-3, with 8 bases fitting TRBD2. Germline loops: CDR1 MDHEN, CDR2 SYDVKM. The CDR3 is made up of 18 amino acids. The CDR3 protein is CASSLGSTSVASTVTQYF. CDR3 nucleotide sequence: TGTGCCAGCAGTTTGGGTTCGACTAGCGTTGCTAGCACAGTTACGCAGTATTTT.

This clonotype was counted at least ten times. The gene calls are TRBV7-2 and TRBJ2-7; 8 nucleotides match TRBD2. This CDR3 is built from 13 residues. Germline CDR1 SGHTA, CDR2 FQGNSA. J gave up 3 bases and V 5 bases, and 3 bases lay outside the gene matches. In DNA, the CDR3 is TGTGCCAGCAGCGACGGGAGGGTCTACGAGCAGTACTTC. Protein: CASSDGRVYEQYF.

Points on this clonotype: A read error may produce the germline difference seen at one junction end. V gene TRBV7-8 combines with J gene TRBJ1-2; tentative D call: TRBD1 (6 bases). This CDR3 is 17 amino acids long. Germline V gene sequence: CDR1 SGHVS, CDR2 FQNEAQ. CDR3 sequence (DNA): TGTGCCAGCAGTGCAAGAGCGGACGGACAGCACGACTTAGGCTACATCTTC. Translation gives CASSARADGQHDLGYIF.

This clonotype was observed at least ten times. V gene TRBV7-9 combines with J gene TRBJ2-3; 7 bases are shared with TRBD2. The junction had 10 bases not matched to a gene; V was cut back by 5 bases and J by 2 bases. This CDR3 is built from 16 residues. CDR1 is SEHNR and CDR2 is FQNEAQ in the germline V gene (reference sequence). CDR3 in DNA: TGTGCCAGCAGCCCAATCCGGGACTATTACACAGATACGCAGTATTTT. Translated, it gives CASSPIRDYYTDTQYF. Full variable domain (outside the CDR3, taken from reference TRBV7-9 and TRBJ2-3): DTGVSQNPRHKITKRGQNVTFRCDPISEHNRLYWYRQTLGQGPEFLTYFQNEAQLEKSRLLSDRFSAERPKGSFSTLEIQRTEQGDSAMYLCASSPIRDYYTDTQYFGPGTRLTVL.

The chain recombines TRBV6-9 with TRBJ2-4; 9 bases map to TRBD1. Per germline, CDR1 MNHGY and CDR2 SVAAGI. The CDR3 runs 18 residues. Trimming took 3 bases from V and 0 from J; bases not matched to a gene: 9. CDR3: CASSYTPGQGLAKNIQYF. CDR3 coding DNA: TGTGCCAGCAGTTACACACCGGGACAGGGACTAGCCAAAAACATTCAGTACTTC.

Worth noting for this clonotype: This may come from a read error, since a much larger clone is one base off. The chain uses TRBV5-1 and TRBJ2-7, with 10 bases fitting TRBD1. Germline loops: CDR1 SGHRS, CDR2 YFSETQ. This CDR3 comprises 13 residues. Germline trimming cut 5 bases from V and 3 bases from J; bases unmatched to any gene: 2. CDR3 nucleotide sequence: TGCGCCAGCAGACGGGACAGGGGCTACGAGCAGTACTTC. Protein product: CASRRDRGYEQYF.

This clonotype has a count of ten or more. The chain is built from TRBV27 and TRBJ2-7, with 7 bases identical to TRBD1. This CDR3 spans 14 amino acids. Germline V lookup: CDR1 MNHEY, CDR2 SMNVEV (reference sequence). The V gene end was trimmed by 6 bases and the J gene end by 2 bases; junction bases not matched to a gene: 7. CDR3: CASSHPGQTYEQYF. The CDR3 coding sequence is TGTGCCAGCAGCCATCCGGGACAGACCTACGAGCAGTACTTC.

A remark on this clonotype: A much more abundant neighbour one base away suggests this may be a read error. The CDR3 bases are TGTGCCAGGAGCTGGACCCTAGCGGGAGCCGGGGATACGCAGTATTTT. It yields the protein CARSWTLAGAGDTQYF. The chain uses TRBV7-9 and TRBJ2-3; TRBD2 matches 10 bases. This CDR3 is 16 amino acids long. The germline gives CDR1 SEHNR, CDR2 FQNEAQ (reference sequence).

This chain's CDR3 is CASSLTRGQSSYGYTF. The CDR3 nucleotides read TGTGCCAGCAGTTTAACCCGGGGACAGTCTTCCTATGGCTACACCTTC. This chain connects TRBV28 to TRBJ1-2; 7 bases fit TRBD1. Trimming removed 2 bases from V and 4 bases from J; junction bases left unmatched: 10. The CDR3 is 16 residues long. Germline CDR1 reads MDHEN; CDR2 reads SYDVKM.

With respect to this clonotype: This may come from a read error, since a much larger clone is one base off. The chain couples TRBV7-8 to TRBJ1-2; 7 bases are shared with TRBD1. The CDR3 is made up of 15 amino acids. Germline loops: CDR1 SGHVS, CDR2 FQNEAQ. CDR3 DNA: TGTCCCAGCAGGCCCCCCGGGACAGACATCTATGGCTACACCTTC. As protein: CPSRPPGTDIYGYTF.

To note about this clonotype: A clone one base away is much larger, so this may be a read error. The chain combines TRBV7-6 with TRBJ2-2; D perhaps matches TRBD2 (5 bases). The CDR3 runs 11 residues. Germline V lookup: CDR1 SGHVS, CDR2 FNYEAQ. This CDR3 reads CSSGRTGELFF. DNA of the CDR3: TGTTCCAGCGGCCGGACCGGGGAGCTGTTTTTT.

By frequency in the sample, this clonotype is medium-sized. The rearrangement links TRBV28 to TRBJ1-5; a weak D match, TRBD1 (5 bases). The CDR3 covers 14 residues. Trimming shortened V by 3 bases and J by 5 bases, and 11 bases separated the two germline ends. Germline CDR1 is MDHEN and CDR2 is SYDVKM. CDR3 DNA sequence: TGTGCCAGCAGTTTTCCAGACAGATATCAGCCCCAGCATTTT. Amino acid sequence: CASSFPDRYQPQHF.

This clonotype was counted at least ten times. The gene calls are TRBV5-1 and TRBJ2-4; unclear D gene. CDR1 and CDR2 from the germline V gene are SGHRS and YFSETQ. The CDR3 runs 11 residues. Between the trimmed V and J ends, which lost 0 bases and 7 bases, there was a span of 2 bases. CDR3 protein: CASSLDNIQYF. The CDR3 DNA reads TGCGCCAGCAGCTTGGACAACATTCAGTACTTC.

This clonotype appeared many times. The chain couples TRBV6-1 to TRBJ2-2; D is undetermined. CDR1 MNHNS and CDR2 SASEGT come from the germline V gene. With 5 bases removed from V and 5 bases from J, the gap between germline ends came to 6 bases. The CDR3 is 12 amino acids. The CDR3 spells CASSLGTGELFF. CDR3 DNA sequence: TGTGCCAGCAGTTTAGGTACCGGGGAGCTGTTTTTT.

By share, this clonotype ranks as medium-sized (0.01 to 0.1%). The chain links TRBV28 to TRBJ1-2, with D uncertain. This CDR3 has 14 residues. Per the germline V gene, CDR1 is MDHEN and CDR2 is SYDVKM. V lost 1 base, J lost 4 bases, and 10 bases lay in between. Here the CDR3 reads CASSLLVGGYGYTF. DNA for the CDR3: TGTGCCAGCAGTTTATTGGTCGGTGGCTATGGCTACACCTTC.